The entry below gives a single T cell receptor (beta chain) sequence along with its context. The germline CDR1 and CDR2 sequences are SGHTA and FQGNSA. The CDR3 length is 15 residues. V lost 1 base to trimming and J lost 6 bases, with 14 bases between them. It was with 60 Vbeta and 13 Jbeta primers that the PCR ran. Profiling relied on immunoSEQ multiplex PCR, and the TCRdb table lists in-frame clones only, not all of them. There are some 90,000 clones in the sample; around 79% occur only once, and roughly 3% lies in the top ten. The sample comes from a study of cytomegalovirus exposure and HLA in healthy donors.

The sequencing input was PBMCs. The source is a female donor in good health and CMV-seropositive. The chain carries TRBV7-2 and TRBJ2-3; D is undetermined. Written as DNA, the CDR3 is TGTGCCAGCAGCTTAGTGAGCGTGAGTACGGATACGCAGTATTTT. Encoded protein: CASSLVSVSTDTQYF.